What follows are 20 T cell receptor beta chains derived from one specimen sequenced in a study of blood T cell repertoires in COVID-19. Repertoires were generated with immunoSEQ multiplex PCR, while TCRdb's copy carries only in-frame clones and drops some. The table lists 400,000 to 500,000 clones, about 88% of them singletons. The sequencing input was PBMCs or T cells enriched from blood (not recorded which). The receptors were sampled from a woman between 18 and 29 years old who had been exposed to COVID-19.

This clone showed up just a few times. V is TRBV9 and J is TRBJ2-7, with TRBD2 matching 8 bases. CDR1 and CDR2 (germline): SGDLS, YYNGEE. The CDR3 loop spans 16 amino acids. With 4 bases clipped from V and 0 bases from J, the junction kept 9 bases outside the gene matches. Here the CDR3 reads CASSPHSGASSYEQYF. The DNA of the CDR3 is TGTGCCAGCAGCCCCCATAGCGGGGCCAGCTCCTACGAGCAGTACTTC.

V is TRBV5-1 and J is TRBJ2-7; 7 bases are shared with TRBD1. The germline V gene encodes CDR1 SGHRS and CDR2 YFSETQ. After removal of 4 bases from V and 3 bases from J, the junction contained 7 bases not matched to a gene. This CDR3 comprises 14 residues. In DNA, the CDR3 is TGCGCCAGCAGCACCCGTCAGGGGGACTACGAGCAGTACTTC. Its protein product is CASSTRQGDYEQYF.

The J gene is TRBJ1-1, the V gene TRBV6-5; D possibly corresponds to TRBD1 (5 bases). CDR3 length: 14 residues. Trimming stripped 7 bases from V and 4 bases from J, with 16 bases between. The germline gives CDR1 MNHEY, CDR2 SVGAGI. The CDR3 nucleotides are TGTGCCAGCATCCGGGACGGGGGTGGCACTGAAGCTTTCTTT. It encodes CASIRDGGGTEAFF.

V and J are TRBV4-1 and TRBJ2-7, with D possibly TRBD2 on 5 matching bases. The CDR3 contains 13 residues. The germline CDR1 and CDR2 sequences are MGHRA and YSYEKL. Trimming left V 0 bases short and J 11 bases short, with 14 bases between. CDR3 nucleotide sequence: TGCGCCAGCAGCCAAGATTTGACACTAGTGGAGTACTTC. This encodes CASSQDLTLVEYF.

The chain combines TRBV27 with TRBJ2-1, with D perhaps TRBD1 (5 bases). CDR3 length: 14 residues. Germline V CDR1 and CDR2: MNHEY, SMNVEV (reference sequence). Trimming left V 6 bases short and J 8 bases short, with 17 bases between. The CDR3 loop reads CASSLRQINHEQFF. In nucleotides, the CDR3 is TGTGCCAGCAGCCTCAGACAGATCAACCATGAGCAGTTCTTC.

The chain carries TRBV3-1 (or the pseudogene TRBV3-2) and TRBJ1-1; 7 bases agree with TRBD1. This CDR3 comprises 13 residues. Germline V gene data show CDR1 as LGHDT and CDR2 as YNNKEL (reference sequence). With V trimmed by 4 bases and J by 1 base, 0 bases remained unmatched. The CDR3 DNA follows: TGTGCCAGCAGCCGGACAGGGAACACTGAAGCTTTCTTT. Translated: CASSRTGNTEAFF.

The table lists this clone with a count of one. The chain has TRBV6-5 and TRBJ1-1; 7 bases are shared with TRBD1. The CDR3 sequence is 12 residues long. The germline V gene encodes CDR1 MNHEY and CDR2 SVGAGI. J gave up 6 bases and V 6 bases, and 4 bases lay outside the gene matches. CDR3 loop: CASSRGTAEAFF. In nucleotides, the CDR3 is TGTGCCAGCAGCCGTGGGACAGCTGAAGCTTTCTTT.

The chain joins TRBV7-3 to TRBJ1-1; TRBD1 is a possible D gene (6 bases). The CDR3 loop spans 12 amino acids. The ends were cut back, 2 bases at V and 7 bases at J, with 8 bases in the middle. CDR1 SGHTA and CDR2 FQGTGA come from the germline V gene. This CDR3 is CASSLGQNEAFF. In nucleotides, the CDR3 is TGTGCCAGCAGCTTAGGACAGAATGAAGCTTTCTTT. The full variable domain, in which reference TRBV7-3 and TRBJ1-1 provide the parts outside the CDR3, is GAGVSQTPSNKVTEKGKYVELRCDPISGHTALYWYRQSLGQGPEFLIYFQGTGAADDSGLPNDRFFAVRPEGSVSTLKIQRTERGDSAVYLCASSLGQNEAFFGQGTRLTVV.

This chain uses TRBV7-2 with TRBJ1-3, with a tentative D call TRBD1 (5 bases). The CDR3 extends over 16 amino acids. Germline values: CDR1 SGHTA, CDR2 FQGNSA. V shed 0 bases and J shed 2 bases, with 11 bases lying between them. The CDR3 bases are TGTGCCAGCAGCTTAGCTCAGGGAAGAACTGGAAACACCATATATTTT. Its translation is CASSLAQGRTGNTIYF.

This chain joins TRBV4-3 and TRBJ1-5; 9 nucleotides agree with TRBD1. The CDR3 has 16 amino acids. Germline V gives CDR1 LGHNA, CDR2 YSLEER. Trimming removed 0 bases from V and 5 bases from J; junction bases left unmatched: 5. CDR3 protein: CASSQDTGGLYQPQHF. The CDR3 DNA reads TGCGCCAGCAGCCAAGATACAGGGGGCTTATATCAGCCCCAGCATTTT.

The chain combines TRBV6-1 with TRBJ2-4; the D is unclear. The CDR3 consists of 18 residues. Germline CDR1 and CDR2: MNHNS and SASEGT. V gave up 0 bases and J gave up 0 bases, with 15 bases separating them. Here the CDR3 DNA reads TGTGCCAGCAGTGAAGCGCTTCGCGGCAGCCTAGCCAAAAACATTCAGTACTTC. This translates into CASSEALRGSLAKNIQYF.

The chain links TRBV18 to TRBJ2-7; D call uncertain. The V gene lost 6 bases and the J gene lost 7 bases, with 16 bases spanning the gap. The length of the CDR3 is 13 residues. Germline V gene lookup returns CDR1 KGHSH and CDR2 LQKENI. This CDR3 is CASSSNGFGEQYF. CDR3 nucleotides: TGTGCCAGCTCTTCGAACGGGTTCGGGGAGCAGTACTTC.

V and J are TRBV7-2 and TRBJ2-7; D unresolved. Germline CDR1 is SGHTA and CDR2 is FQGNSA. V was pared by 5 bases and J by 4 bases, with 12 bases between. The CDR3 sequence is 13 residues long. The CDR3 region has the DNA TGTGCCAGCAGCCTATACTCGCTTTACGAGCAGTACTTC. It codes for CASSLYSLYEQYF.

The gene calls are TRBV27 and TRBJ2-4; D is perhaps TRBD2 (6 bases). Trimming took 3 bases from V and 3 from J, leaving 18 bases between them. CDR3 length: 17 residues. In germline, CDR1 is MNHEY, CDR2 SMNVEV (reference sequence). CDR3 sequence: CASSFGTPGGGKNIQYF. In DNA form, the CDR3 reads TGTGCCAGCAGTTTCGGAACGCCCGGGGGTGGCAAAAACATTCAGTACTTC.

This chain joins TRBV6-5 and TRBJ1-4, with 9 bases lining up with TRBD1. There are 14 residues in the CDR3. Trimming took 6 bases from V and 3 from J; bases not matched to a gene: 2. Germline CDR1 is MNHEY and CDR2 is SVGAGI. CDR3 nucleotide sequence: TGTGCCAGCAGCACAGGGGGCTCTAATGAAAAACTGTTTTTT. This sequence encodes CASSTGGSNEKLFF.

CDR3 sequence (DNA): TGTGCCAGCAGCTTAGGTGTCGCGGTGGATGGCTACACCTTC. It specifies CASSLGVAVDGYTF. This sequence joins TRBV7-9 and TRBJ1-2; no firm D call. Trimming left V 1 base short and J 6 bases short, with 12 bases between. Germline values: CDR1 SEHNR, CDR2 FQNEAQ (reference sequence). The CDR3 has 14 amino acids.

The chain joins TRBV19 to TRBJ2-1; D is perhaps TRBD2 (5 bases). The CDR3 sequence is 15 residues long. The V end was cut by 1 base, the J end by 0 bases, with 7 bases between. Germline CDR1 is LNHDA and CDR2 is SQIVND (reference sequence). The CDR3 DNA follows: TGTGCCAGTAGTATAGCGGGGAGCTCCTACAATGAGCAGTTCTTC. Its protein is CASSIAGSSYNEQFF.

The CDR3 loop is CASSEVAGEDNEQFF. CDR3 sequence (DNA): TGTGCCAGCAGTGAAGTAGCCGGAGAAGACAATGAGCAGTTCTTC. The J gene is TRBJ2-1, the V gene TRBV6-1; no reliable D call. Between the trimmed V and J ends, which lost 1 base and 5 bases, there was a span of 12 bases. CDR3 length equals 15 residues. Looked up from germline, CDR1 is MNHNS and CDR2 is SASEGT.

This chain uses TRBV3-1 (or the pseudogene TRBV3-2) with TRBJ1-1, with unresolved D. The CDR3 runs 13 residues. Germline V gene lookup returns CDR1 LGHDT and CDR2 YNNKEL (reference sequence). V was cut by 7 bases and J by 5 bases, with 14 bases left in between. CDR3 bases: TGTGCCAGCACCACCGGTGGGCATACTGAAGCTTTCTTT. Its protein product is CASTTGGHTEAFF.

The sample holds one count of this clone. The chain links TRBV18 to TRBJ2-1; tentative D call: TRBD2 (6 bases). CDR1 is KGHSH and CDR2 is LQKENI in the germline V gene. V lost 5 bases, J lost 2 bases, and 13 bases lay in between. The CDR3 has 15 amino acids. DNA for the CDR3: TGTGCCAGCTCATCAACACGGGGGACCTACAATGAGCAGTTCTTC. Amino acid sequence: CASSSTRGTYNEQFF.